A selection of T cell receptor beta chains follows, all from one sample in a study of cytomegalovirus exposure and HLA in healthy donors. Sequencing used immunoSEQ multiplex PCR; TCRdb keeps in-frame clones, though not all of them. The sample lists 90,000 to 110,000 clones; approximately 80% were seen once. Sequencing was carried out using PBMCs. The source is a woman aged 25-40 years in good health and CMV-seronegative. The CDR3 runs from the conserved cysteine through the conserved F or W. The D gene is left open where the match is weak. Expanded clones are given a class, and other clones once, few, many or no size at all.

D gene: TRBD2; clone size: -; V gene: TRBV27; J gene: TRBJ2-7; CDR3 DNA: TGTGCCAGCTCTTCGAAACCCGGACTAGCGGGTACCTACGAGCAGTACTTC; CDR3 protein: CASSSKPGLAGTYEQYF
D gene: -; clone size: once; V gene: TRBV5-4; J gene: TRBJ2-7; CDR3 DNA: TGTGCCAGCAGCCCTGGACTACTGTCCTACGAGCAGTACTTC; CDR3 protein: CASSPGLLSYEQYF
D gene: -; clone size: once; V gene: TRBV5-1; J gene: TRBJ2-7; CDR3 DNA: TGCGCCAGCAGCGCGGGACAGAACTACGAGCAGTACTTC; CDR3 protein: CASSAGQNYEQYF
D gene: -; clone size: -; V gene: TRBV5-4; J gene: TRBJ1-2; CDR3 DNA: TGTGCCAGCAGCCCAGAGACAGCGACCGATGGCTACACCTTC; CDR3 protein: CASSPETATDGYTF
D gene: TRBD2; clone size: -; V gene: TRBV19; J gene: TRBJ2-2; CDR3 DNA: TGTGCCAGTAGTACCTTTGGCGGGAGTGCGGTGGAGCTGTTTTTT; CDR3 protein: CASSTFGGSAVELFF
D gene: TRBD1; clone size: -; V gene: TRBV11-2; J gene: TRBJ2-7; CDR3 DNA: TGTGCCAGCAGCTTGCACACTCCGGGACAGATCTCCTACGAGCAGTACTTC; CDR3 protein: CASSLHTPGQISYEQYF
D gene: -; clone size: -; V gene: TRBV11-2; J gene: TRBJ1-2; CDR3 DNA: TGTGCCAGCAGCTTCCGGGAGGATTTAGGCTACACCTTC; CDR3 protein: CASSFREDLGYTF
D gene: TRBD2; clone size: once; V gene: TRBV4-2; J gene: TRBJ2-2; CDR3 DNA: TGTGCCAGCAGCCAAGAAGCCCACCGCGGGAGGTCGGACACCGGGGAGCTGTTTTTT; CDR3 protein: CASSQEAHRGRSDTGELFF
D gene: -; clone size: -; V gene: TRBV10-3; J gene: TRBJ2-4; CDR3 DNA: TGTGCCATCAGTGAAGCTCTAGCCAAAAACATTCAGTACTTC; CDR3 protein: CAISEALAKNIQYF
D gene: -; clone size: -; V gene: TRBV5-6; J gene: TRBJ1-1; CDR3 DNA: TGTGCCAGCAGCCCGGGTTTCGAAGGGTTAGGGTTTGGAGGCACTGAAGCTTTCTTT; CDR3 protein: CASSPGFEGLGFGGTEAFF
D gene: -; clone size: -; V gene: TRBV5-8; J gene: TRBJ2-7; CDR3 DNA: TGTGCCAGCAGCTTGCGGGACATGTTCTTAGCTGGTCTCTACGAGCAGTACTTC; CDR3 protein: CASSLRDMFLAGLYEQYF
D gene: -; clone size: -; V gene: TRBV6-5; J gene: TRBJ1-3; CDR3 DNA: TGTGCCAGCAGTTACTCAATATCCTCTGGAAACACCATATATTTT; CDR3 protein: CASSYSISSGNTIYF
D gene: -; clone size: -; V gene: TRBV11-2; J gene: TRBJ2-7; CDR3 DNA: TGTGCCAGCAGCTTAACGGGTACTAGCTCCTACGAGCAGTACTTC; CDR3 protein: CASSLTGTSSYEQYF
D gene: -; clone size: -; V gene: TRBV7-2; J gene: TRBJ2-1; CDR3 DNA: TGTGCCAGCAGTCACCGGGGTAATGAGCAGTTCTTC; CDR3 protein: CASSHRGNEQFF
D gene: -; clone size: -; V gene: TRBV29-1; J gene: TRBJ2-7; CDR3 DNA: TGCAGCCCCGGCCCAGGGAAGGCCCCCTACGAGCAGTACTTC; CDR3 protein: CSPGPGKAPYEQYF
D gene: -; clone size: -; V gene: TRBV5-1; J gene: TRBJ2-1; CDR3 DNA: TGCGCCAGCAGCTCAAGAGGAGGGCCGGTTGGGATTAATTACAATGAGCAGTTCTTC; CDR3 protein: CASSSRGGPVGINYNEQFF
D gene: TRBD2; clone size: -; V gene: TRBV5-1; J gene: TRBJ2-1; CDR3 DNA: TGCGCCAGCAGCCGACTAGCGGGAGGGCTACCTACCTACAATGAGCAGTTCTTC; CDR3 protein: CASSRLAGGLPTYNEQFF
D gene: -; clone size: -; V gene: TRBV6-5; J gene: TRBJ2-7; CDR3 DNA: TGTGCCAGCAGTGGCCGACGAGTAGGGGTATCCGAGCAGTACTTC; CDR3 protein: CASSGRRVGVSEQYF
D gene: -; clone size: -; V gene: TRBV9; J gene: TRBJ2-3; CDR3 DNA: TGTGCCAGCAGTGCCCGGGGTAGCGGAAACACAGATACGCAGTATTTT; CDR3 protein: CASSARGSGNTDTQYF
D gene: -; clone size: once; V gene: TRBV2; J gene: TRBJ2-1; CDR3 DNA: TGTGCCAGCAGTGGAGGGCAGATCCAATCCTACAATGAGCAGTTCTTC; CDR3 protein: CASSGGQIQSYNEQFF